These T cell receptor beta chains were read from a single sample in a study of Ad26.COV2.S vaccination and SARS-CoV-2 variants. Using immunoSEQ multiplex PCR, the repertoire was profiled, and TCRdb retains in-frame clones only, with some absent. The sample holds hundreds of thousands of clones, 90% seen once. The material was peripheral blood, obtained in a trial of Ad26.COV2.S vaccine versus placebo. These receptors all stem from a person between 18 and 65 years old who received the Ad26.COV2.S COVID-19 vaccine or a placebo. The CDR3 runs from the conserved cysteine through the conserved F or W. Each record gives: CDR3 length, J gene, V gene, CDR3 protein.

>13|TRBJ1-1|TRBV11-3
CASSLRLNTEAFF
>17|TRBJ2-2|TRBV19
CASSIGLAGVTAGELFF
>14|TRBJ2-7|TRBV2
CASSSGEGSYEQYF
>16|TRBJ2-5|TRBV27
CASGTLAGLFLETQYF
>14|TRBJ1-2|TRBV7-2
CASSFTGGTRGYTF
>17|TRBJ2-2|TRBV19
CASGGLAGVTNTGELFF
>14|TRBJ2-2|TRBV5-6
CASSLREGIGELFF
>19|TRBJ2-7|TRBV6-2/TRBV6-3
CASSYNQLRASKLSYEQYF
>15|TRBJ2-7|TRBV28
CASSSRLAGVREQYF
>15|TRBJ1-3|TRBV5-1
CASSLGGATGNTIYF
>16|TRBJ2-2|TRBV7-2
CASSFSSGSNTGELFF
>16|TRBJ1-6|TRBV30
CAWSVSGGSYNSPLHF
>15|TRBJ1-2|TRBV29-1
CSVEPDRLGLRGYTF
>12|TRBJ2-7|TRBV19
CASSIAPYEQYF
>16|TRBJ2-2|TRBV30
CAWRTKTSANTGELFF
>13|TRBJ2-7|TRBV7-2
CASSPGLAGGPDF
>15|TRBJ1-3|TRBV3-1/TRBV3-2
CASSQVGGYGNTIYF
>15|TRBJ2-5|TRBV9
CASSVSPTRTETQYF
>14|TRBJ1-2|TRBV6-2/TRBV6-3
CASSYSGGRYGYTF
>16|TRBJ1-1|TRBV6-6
CASSYSLGTLNTEAFF
>19|TRBJ2-7|TRBV7-9
CASSWNLAGGQEGAYEQYF
>17|TRBJ2-2|TRBV7-2
CASSTRTSGRGAGELFF